This T cell receptor beta chain came from a study of T cells in Graves' hyperthyroidism and ophthalmopathy (dated by TCRdb to between 2018 and 2020). Background for the entire study: Peripheral blood samples were taken at the time of initial diagnosis, prior to any treatment. A discovery cohort of about a hundred patients, approximately 44 with Graves' ophthalmopathy and more than 55 with stable Graves' hyperthyroidism, was used to find distinguishing TCR V-J signatures. Whether ophthalmopathy could be predicted prospectively was tested in an independent validation cohort made up of under 20 hyperthyroidism patients plus 17 patients who later progressed to ophthalmopathy. The 100 discovery patients were divided at random into training and test sets in a 7:3 ratio. The study also compared thyroid tissue and blood T-cell repertoires from five or six Graves' hyperthyroidism patients. Once sampling was done, hyperthyroidism patients were given methimazole at a starting dose of 30 mg daily, whereas ophthalmopathy patients were given high-dose intravenous methylprednisolone. TCR Vbeta CDR3 sequencing of 135 peripheral blood samples (under 45 ophthalmopathy, about 80 hyperthyroidism and roughly 17 progressor patients) is reported in the paper. The research as a whole found: Blood samples also contained most of the expanded thyroid clonotypes (frequency above 0.001), which suggests that blood repertoires may reflect thyroid immune responses. Sample size was not statistically predetermined, and blinding of investigators to group allocation was not performed. During validation, the model predicted progression to ophthalmopathy a median of roughly six months ahead of onset, with more than 55% sensitivity and under 85% specificity. A model built on a 13 V-J signature distinguished ophthalmopathy from stable hyperthyroidism, reaching roughly 88% sensitivity and about 81% specificity in cross-validation and 80%/75% in testing.

This clonotype was detected ten times or more. Its recognized antigen is unknown. Per-nucleotide qualities are absent, and no much larger clonotype sits a single base away. Amplification of TCR beta CDR3 regions was carried out from RNA transcripts. The TCR CDR3 was subjected to a first round of RT-PCR using the HTBI primer set and the Qiagen OneStep RT-PCR kit. The libraries were constructed in a second round of multiplex PCR and then size-selected and purified. Paired-end sequencing of the libraries was performed with 100 bp reads on an Illumina HiSeq2000. The published analysis was carried out like this. SOAPnuke was used to process the raw data, with reads discarded if the reads contained adapters or uncalled bases, had a mean Phred below 15, or lacked an exact constant-primer or identifier match. High-quality paired reads were merged using COPE v1.2.5, and each unique nucleotide sequence was defined as a clonotype. MiTCR v1.1 was used to align the clonotypes against IMGT TRBV, TRBD and TRBJ reference segments. Only V-J combinations with frequency above 0.0001, covering about 99% of repertoires, were analysed. The TCS score was defined as F50 (clonal expansion) divided by E x V (chaos), with BLOSUM62-based TCRdist calculated between CDR3 peptides within each V-J. Welch's t-statistics and random forest reduced 500 to 550 V-J features to 10 to 15, which were used in a naive Bayes classifier (R e1071). TCRdb trimmed the raw reads at Q25, called clones with MiXCR and kept productive beta chains. Entries are consolidated by CDR3 protein sequence, retaining the most common genes and DNA. The authors' filters were not applied to this entry. The sample table holds approximately 370,000 distinct CDR3 sequences, of which about a sixth were seen once. The ten largest clones add up to around a third of the sample.

Looking up the germline V gene (reference sequence) yields CDR1 MNHNY and CDR2 SVGAGI. V is clipped by 2 bases and J by 1 base, and the sequence between their germline boundaries is 14 bases long. The CDR3 runs 16 amino acids, cysteine and phenylalanine included. CDR3 DNA is the only sequence kept; it has 48 bases, read in frame from the first base. Hyperthyroidism patients were aged 18 to 65 years and newly diagnosed, with disease duration of less than 2 months. Patients with uncontrolled infections, other autoimmune diseases, pregnancy or lactation were excluded. Diagnoses were based on clinical symptoms, serum thyroxine and TRAb, thyroid ultrasound and orbital computed tomography. Blood from progressor patients was drawn when they were first diagnosed with hyperthyroidism, before any ophthalmopathy symptoms appeared. PBMCs were isolated from about 9.1 ml of fresh peripheral blood by Ficoll-Paque density gradient centrifugation. Patients classed as progressors first received a Graves' hyperthyroidism diagnosis and then went on to develop ophthalmopathy during follow-up. Total RNA was extracted with Trizol reagent, and quality was checked on an Agilent 2100 Bioanalyzer.

In this chain, TRBV6-6 is recombined with TRBJ1-1; D gene: possibly TRBD1, on 5 matching bases. Sequenced input: blood. This TCR came from a woman aged 25-40 years with Graves' hyperthyroidism that later progressed to Graves' ophthalmopathy. The CDR3: CASSYLGTFGNTEAFF. The nucleotides are TGTGCCAGCAGTTACCTTGGGACCTTTGGGAACACTGAAGCTTTCTTT.